This T cell receptor (beta chain) was found in a study of graft-versus-host responses after intestinal transplantation. As for the study in general: Transplant recipients had multivisceral, liver-intestinal, or isolated intestinal grafts. General study findings and limits: Those patients showing graft-donor T cell macrochimerism displayed high graft-versus-host to host-versus-graft clonal ratios in allografts. GvH clonotypes were identified within recipient marrow, with a subset emerging first in ileum or blood.

This clone was recorded once. Its antigen is currently unknown. Repertoires were generated with immunoSEQ multiplex PCR, while TCRdb's copy carries only in-frame clones and drops some. The sample consists of 62,000 or so clones, about 87% of them appearing once. The receptor comes from a human patient who received an intestinal transplant, so some T cells may come from the graft donor. The sequencing here drew on PBMCs, taken 26 days after transplant.

Here the CDR3 reads CASSIWSPAEYNNSPLHF. CDR3 nucleotides: TGTGCCAGTAGTATCTGGTCTCCGGCGGAATACAATAATTCACCCCTCCACTTT. J is TRBJ1-6 and V is TRBV19; D call uncertain. The CDR3 extends over 18 amino acids. Between the trimmed V and J ends, which lost 3 bases and 5 bases, there was a span of 20 bases. CDR1 is LNHDA, CDR2 SQIVND, per germline (reference sequence).